This record concerns one TCR beta chain sequence. V lost 6 bases and J 6 bases, leaving 14 bases between the germline ends. The CDR3 is 14 residues long. Germline CDR1 MNHNY, CDR2 SVGAGI (reference sequence). These data originate in a study of cytomegalovirus exposure and HLA in healthy donors. The PCR contained 60 Vbeta and 13 Jbeta primers. Sequenced by immunoSEQ multiplex PCR; TCRdb stores in-frame clones only, minus some. Of tens of thousands of clones in the sample, around four fifths were seen once. This clonotype was obtained from a woman aged 40 to 50 in good health and CMV-seropositive. The sample taken for sequencing was PBMCs. This sequence joins TRBV6-6 and TRBJ1-4; the D gene is possibly TRBD1 (5 bases). Written as DNA, the CDR3 is TGTGCCAGCAGCTACCGGACAAGGGATGAAAAACTGTTTTTT. Translation gives CASSYRTRDEKLFF.